This T cell receptor (beta chain) derives from a study of tumor-infiltrating lymphocytes in primary liver carcinoma (TCRdb year 2017). Study-level background: The five patients, three men and two women aged 30 to 69 years, had hepatocellular carcinoma (four) or combined HCC and intrahepatic cholangiocarcinoma (one). For each liver tumor, the study sampled five regions along with adjacent normal tissue and blood, and applied TCRbeta repertoire sequencing, expression microarrays and whole-exome sequencing. Reproducibility between technical replicate repertoires was high, with correlation coefficients above 0.95 and mean shared-clone rates near 0.89. A total of 35 specimens from 5 patients went through TCRbeta repertoire sequencing, namely 25 tumor regions, 5 adjacent noncancerous liver tissues and 5 peripheral blood samples. Each sample produced about 3.65 to 7.5 million productive TCRbeta reads, and read depth showed no significant difference between tissue types. The tumors of the five patients were staged as T1-T3 N0M0, with maximum diameters ranging from about 4.2 to 11 cm.

Notes on this clonotype: This clone's antigen is unknown. Within one base of it there is no much larger clone, and no base qualities were kept.

Total RNA and DNA were co-extracted without cell sorting from around 20-30 mg of bulk tissue using the AllPrep DNA/RNA mini kit. Surgical resection was performed in China between 2015 and early 2016 on about five patients with histopathologically diagnosed primary liver carcinoma. At the time of sampling, the patients were treatment-naive and had chronic HBV infection. Fresh tumor and adjacent tissue pieces were bisected; one half was stored in RNAlater at -80°C, the other sent for histology. General conclusions and limits of the study: Comparison of CD4+ and CD8+ T cell repertoires was precluded by the use of bulk unsorted samples. The top 250 clones made up a significantly larger repertoire fraction in tumors than in blood (p = 0.039). Only a few patients were included in the study, and the authors note that the findings should be validated in a larger study. Pairs of tumor regions showed greater repertoire overlap (mean roughly 35%) than tumor-adjacent pairs (around 17%) or tumor-blood pairs (about 14%), which is consistent with antigen-driven expansion. Because sequencing covered only the TCR beta chain and unpaired alpha chains were not captured, true repertoire diversity is likely underestimated.

Using a constant-region primer and ProtoScript II reverse transcriptase, TCRbeta-specific cDNA was reverse-transcribed from 450 to 650 ng total RNA. Construction of the TCRbeta libraries relied on three nested rounds of multiplex PCR, following a slightly modified ARM-PCR procedure. The first two PCR rounds used multiplex TRBV1-TRBV30 forward primers with a Cbeta reverse primer, each for about 9 cycles. Sample barcodes and Illumina adapters were added in a final 25-cycle PCR using Deep VentR polymerase. Before sequencing, amplicons between 200 and 500 bp were purified from gel using a QIAquick gel extraction kit. The TCRbeta amplicons were sequenced with 250-bp paired-end reads on an Illumina HiSeq 2500. The source study handled its data this way. To recover full CDR3 sequences, reads were quality-trimmed using Trimmomatic v0.33 and paired reads were then merged using FLASH v1.2.11. MiGEC v1.2.1b assigned V, D and J germline segments to the rearranged TCRbeta sequences. Clonotype statistics, along with Shannon-Wiener diversity indices, were calculated using VDJtools v1.0.0. To reduce sampling bias, subsequent analyses other than the diversity analysis used only the 250 most abundant clonotypes in each sample. TCRdb itself trimmed the public reads at Q25 with fastp, ran MiXCR and retained productive beta chains. For every CDR3 protein sequence, its rows merge into one entry that carries the most common genes and DNA. TCRdb, not the authors, supplied the V and J calls. For this sample there are more than 70,000 distinct CDR3 sequences; about three quarters appear just once. 26% of the sample lies in the top ten.

Ends trimmed: V by 9 bases, J by 6 bases; bases unmatched to a gene: 29. Per the germline V gene, SGHNT is the CDR1 and YENEEA is the CDR2. The CDR3 spans 21 residues, from the cysteine through the phenylalanine. Just CDR3 DNA is preserved here, 63 bases in frame from base 1. This chain is built from TRBV11-3 and TRBJ2-1; 10 bases in the middle match TRBD2. Sequences were obtained from tumor-adjacent normal liver tissue. The clonotype originates from a man aged 40-49 years with primary liver carcinoma and hepatitis B virus infection. The encoded CDR3 is CASRDHDPGQNLAGAFNEQFF. The nucleotides read TGTGCCAGTAGGGATCACGACCCGGGACAGAACCTAGCGGGAGCTTTCAATGAGCAGTTCTTC. Beyond the CDR3, the reference TRBV11-3 and TRBJ2-1 genes provide the residues; the full variable domain reads: EAGVVQSPRYKIIEKKQPVAFWCNPISGHNTLYWYLQNLGQGPELLIRYENEEAVDDSQLPKDRFSAERLKGVDSTLKIQPAELGDSAVYLCASRDHDPGQNLAGAFNEQFFGPGTRLTVL.